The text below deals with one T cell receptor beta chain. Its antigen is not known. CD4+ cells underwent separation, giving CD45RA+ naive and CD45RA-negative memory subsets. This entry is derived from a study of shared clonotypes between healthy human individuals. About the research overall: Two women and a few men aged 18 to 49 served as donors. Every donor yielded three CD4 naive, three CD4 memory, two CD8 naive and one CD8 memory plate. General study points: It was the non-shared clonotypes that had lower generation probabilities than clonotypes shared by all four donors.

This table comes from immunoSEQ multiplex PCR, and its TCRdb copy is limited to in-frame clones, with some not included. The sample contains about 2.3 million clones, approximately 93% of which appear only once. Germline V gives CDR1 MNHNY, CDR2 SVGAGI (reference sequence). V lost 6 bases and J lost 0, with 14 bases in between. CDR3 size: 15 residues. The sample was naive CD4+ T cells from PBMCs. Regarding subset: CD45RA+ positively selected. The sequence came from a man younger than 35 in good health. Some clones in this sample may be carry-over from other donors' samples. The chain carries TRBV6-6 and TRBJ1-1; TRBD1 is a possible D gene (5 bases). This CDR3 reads CASRQDGALNTEAFF. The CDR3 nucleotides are TGTGCCAGCAGACAGGACGGGGCCCTGAACACTGAAGCTTTCTTT.